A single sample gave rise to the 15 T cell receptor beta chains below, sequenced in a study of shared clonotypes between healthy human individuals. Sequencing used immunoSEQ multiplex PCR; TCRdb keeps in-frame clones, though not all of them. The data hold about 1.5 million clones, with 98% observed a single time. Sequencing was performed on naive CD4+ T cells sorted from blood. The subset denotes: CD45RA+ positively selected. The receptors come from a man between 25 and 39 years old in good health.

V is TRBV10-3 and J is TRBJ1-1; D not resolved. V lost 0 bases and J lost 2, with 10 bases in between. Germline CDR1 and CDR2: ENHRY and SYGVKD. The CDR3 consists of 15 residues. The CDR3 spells CAISESTGINTEAFF. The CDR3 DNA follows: TGTGCCATCAGTGAGTCTACCGGTATTAACACTGAAGCTTTCTTT.

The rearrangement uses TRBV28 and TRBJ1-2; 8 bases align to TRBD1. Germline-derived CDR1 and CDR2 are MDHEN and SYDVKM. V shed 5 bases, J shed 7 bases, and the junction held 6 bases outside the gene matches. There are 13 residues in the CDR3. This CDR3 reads CASSVRGRTGYTF. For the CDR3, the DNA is TGTGCCAGCAGTGTCAGGGGGCGAACTGGCTACACCTTC.

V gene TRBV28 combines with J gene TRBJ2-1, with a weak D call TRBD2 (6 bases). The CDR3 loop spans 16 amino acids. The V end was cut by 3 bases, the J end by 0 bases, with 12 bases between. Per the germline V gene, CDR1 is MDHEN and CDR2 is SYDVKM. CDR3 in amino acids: CASSFGAGSSYNEQFF. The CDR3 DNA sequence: TGTGCCAGCAGTTTTGGGGCGGGAAGCTCCTACAATGAGCAGTTCTTC.

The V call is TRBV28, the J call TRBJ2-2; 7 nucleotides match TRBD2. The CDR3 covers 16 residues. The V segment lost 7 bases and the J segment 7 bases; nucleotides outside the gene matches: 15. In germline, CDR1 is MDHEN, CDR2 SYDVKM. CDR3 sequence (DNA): TGTGCCAGCAACGATCCCCCGACTAGCATGATCGGGGAGCTGTTTTTT. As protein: CASNDPPTSMIGELFF.

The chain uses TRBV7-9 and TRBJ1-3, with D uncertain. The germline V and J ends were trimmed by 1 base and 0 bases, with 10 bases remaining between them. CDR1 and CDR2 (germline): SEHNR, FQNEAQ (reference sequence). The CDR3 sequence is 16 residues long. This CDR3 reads CASSLVAVLSGNTIYF. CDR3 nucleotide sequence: TGTGCCAGCAGCTTAGTAGCAGTCCTCTCTGGAAACACCATATATTTT.

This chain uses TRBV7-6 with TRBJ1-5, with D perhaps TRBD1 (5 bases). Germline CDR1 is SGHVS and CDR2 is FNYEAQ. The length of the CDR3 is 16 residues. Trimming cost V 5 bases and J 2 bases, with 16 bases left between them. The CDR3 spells CASSLMSGLGNQPQHF. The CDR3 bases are TGTGCCAGCAGCCTAATGTCGGGACTCGGCAATCAGCCCCAGCATTTT. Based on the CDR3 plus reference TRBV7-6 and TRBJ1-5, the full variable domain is GAGVSQSPRYKVTKRGQDVALRCDPISGHVSLYWYRQALGQGPEFLTYFNYEAQQDKSGLPNDRFSAERPEGSISTLTIQRTEQRDSAMYRCASSLMSGLGNQPQHFGDGTRLSIL.

CDR3 protein: CATSTGTIQETQYF. In nucleotides, the CDR3 is TGTGCCACCTCGACCGGGACAATCCAAGAGACCCAGTACTTC. The J gene is TRBJ2-5, the V gene TRBV28; D is perhaps TRBD1 (6 bases). The CDR3 covers 14 residues. Germline values: CDR1 MDHEN, CDR2 SYDVKM. Trimming shortened V by 10 bases and J by 1 base, and 16 bases separated the two germline ends.

For the CDR3, the DNA is TGTGCCAGCAGCTTGGAGTCAGCTGGAAACACCATATATTTT. Translated: CASSLESAGNTIYF. The rearrangement uses TRBV5-8 and TRBJ1-3; D not resolved. Germline V gene sequence: CDR1 SGHTS, CDR2 YDEGEE. The germline V and J ends were trimmed by 0 bases and 2 bases, with 6 bases remaining between them. This CDR3 contains 14 residues.

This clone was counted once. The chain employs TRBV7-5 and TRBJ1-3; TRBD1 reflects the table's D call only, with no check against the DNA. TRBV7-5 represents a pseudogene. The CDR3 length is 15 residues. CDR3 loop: CVRSCPGRSGNTIYF. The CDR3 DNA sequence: TGTGTCAGAAGCTGTCCAGGCCGCTCTGGAAACACCATATATTTT.

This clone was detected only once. The chain's CDR3 is CASSGGLGDRGWRYEQYF. The CDR3 DNA reads as TGTGCCAGCAGCGGCGGATTGGGGGACAGGGGGTGGAGATACGAGCAGTACTTC. V gene TRBV9 combines with J gene TRBJ2-7, with TRBD1 matching 11 bases. In germline, CDR1 is SGDLS, CDR2 YYNGEE. The V gene end was trimmed by 3 bases and the J gene end by 4 bases; junction bases not matched to a gene: 15. The CDR3 loop spans 18 amino acids.

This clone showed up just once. This CDR3 is CASSRGGGQGEQYF. The CDR3 DNA sequence: TGTGCCAGCAGCCGGGGTGGGGGACAGGGCGAGCAGTACTTC. The chain links TRBV28 to TRBJ2-7; 9 bases are a match to TRBD1. CDR1 is MDHEN, CDR2 SYDVKM, per germline. This CDR3 region has 14 residues. V gave up 6 bases and J gave up 6 bases; unmatched junction bases: 9.

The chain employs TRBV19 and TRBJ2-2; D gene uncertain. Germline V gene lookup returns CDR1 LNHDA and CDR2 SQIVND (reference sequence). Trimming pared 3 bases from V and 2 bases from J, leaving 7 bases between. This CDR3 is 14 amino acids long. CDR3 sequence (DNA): TGTGCCAGTAGTATGATGGGAAACACCGGGGAGCTGTTTTTT. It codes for CASSMMGNTGELFF. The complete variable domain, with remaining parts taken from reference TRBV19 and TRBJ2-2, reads DGGITQSPKYLFRKEGQNVTLSCEQNLNHDAMYWYRQDPGQGLRLIYYSQIVNDFQKGDIAEGYSVSREKKESFPLTVTSAQKNPTAFYLCASSMMGNTGELFFGEGSRLTVL.

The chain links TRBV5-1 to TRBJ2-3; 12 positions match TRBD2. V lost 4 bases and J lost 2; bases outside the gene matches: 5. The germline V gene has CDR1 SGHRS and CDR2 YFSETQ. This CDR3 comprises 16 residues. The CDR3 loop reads CASSLLAGGPTDTQYF. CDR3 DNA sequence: TGCGCCAGCAGCCTACTAGCGGGAGGTCCCACAGATACGCAGTATTTT.

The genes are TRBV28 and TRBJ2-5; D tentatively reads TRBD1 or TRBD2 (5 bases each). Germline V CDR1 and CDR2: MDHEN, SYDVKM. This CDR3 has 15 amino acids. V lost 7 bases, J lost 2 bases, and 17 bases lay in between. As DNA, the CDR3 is TGTGCCAGCACCCGTTCCGTGGGGGAGCAAGAGACCCAGTACTTC. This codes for CASTRSVGEQETQYF.

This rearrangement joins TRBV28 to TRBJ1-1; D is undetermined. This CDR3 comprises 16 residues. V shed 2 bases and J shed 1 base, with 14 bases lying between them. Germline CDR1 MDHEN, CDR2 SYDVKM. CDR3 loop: CASSLSWGSGNTEAFF. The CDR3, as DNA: TGTGCCAGCAGTTTAAGTTGGGGTTCGGGGAACACTGAAGCTTTCTTT. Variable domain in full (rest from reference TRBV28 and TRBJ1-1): DVKVTQSSRYLVKRTGEKVFLECVQDMDHENMFWYRQDPGLGLRLIYFSYDVKMKEKGDIPEGYSVSREKKERFSLILESASTNQTSMYLCASSLSWGSGNTEAFFGQGTRLTVV.